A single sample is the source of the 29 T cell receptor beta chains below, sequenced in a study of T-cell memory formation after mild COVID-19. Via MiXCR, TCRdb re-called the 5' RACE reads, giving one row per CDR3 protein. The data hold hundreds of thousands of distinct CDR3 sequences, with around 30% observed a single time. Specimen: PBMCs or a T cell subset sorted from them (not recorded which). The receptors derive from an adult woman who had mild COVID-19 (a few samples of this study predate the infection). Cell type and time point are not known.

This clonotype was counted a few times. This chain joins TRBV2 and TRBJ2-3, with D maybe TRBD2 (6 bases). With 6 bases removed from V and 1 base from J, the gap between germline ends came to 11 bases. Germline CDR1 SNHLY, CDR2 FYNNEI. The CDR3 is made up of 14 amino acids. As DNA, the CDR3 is TGTGCCAGCAGGGGGACTGCCCGCACAGATACGCAGTATTTT. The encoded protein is CASRGTARTDTQYF.

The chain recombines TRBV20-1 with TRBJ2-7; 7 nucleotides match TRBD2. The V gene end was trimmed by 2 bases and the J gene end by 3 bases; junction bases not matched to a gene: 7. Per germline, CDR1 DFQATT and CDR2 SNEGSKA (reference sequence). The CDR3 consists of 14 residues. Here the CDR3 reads CSARHRLAGYEQYF. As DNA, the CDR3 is TGCAGTGCTAGACACCGGTTAGCGGGCTACGAGCAGTACTTC.

The CDR3 DNA sequence: TGTGCCAGCAGCTTAGGAGCCCACGGGACTAGCGGGGGAAGCTCCTACGAGCAGTACTTC. Its translation: CASSLGAHGTSGGSSYEQYF. The V call is TRBV7-3, the J call TRBJ2-7; 14 bases align to TRBD2. Per germline, CDR1 SGHTA and CDR2 FQGTGA. The CDR3 length is 20 residues. The ends lost 2 bases at V and 0 bases at J; junction bases unmatched: 12.

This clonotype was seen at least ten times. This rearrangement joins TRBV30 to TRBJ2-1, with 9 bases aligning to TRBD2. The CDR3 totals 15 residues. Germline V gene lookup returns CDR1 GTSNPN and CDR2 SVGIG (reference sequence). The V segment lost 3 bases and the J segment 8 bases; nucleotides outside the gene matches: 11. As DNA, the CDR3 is TGTGCCTGGAGGACGAGGCGGGAGGGAAGGTATGAGCAGTTCTTC. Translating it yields CAWRTRREGRYEQFF.

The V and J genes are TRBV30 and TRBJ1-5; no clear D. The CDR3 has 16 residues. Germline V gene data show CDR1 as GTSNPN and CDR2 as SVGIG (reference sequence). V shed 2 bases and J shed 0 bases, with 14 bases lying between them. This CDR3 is CAWSSLGGHSNQPQHF. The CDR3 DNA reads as TGTGCCTGGAGTTCCCTCGGAGGTCATAGCAATCAGCCCCAGCATTTT.

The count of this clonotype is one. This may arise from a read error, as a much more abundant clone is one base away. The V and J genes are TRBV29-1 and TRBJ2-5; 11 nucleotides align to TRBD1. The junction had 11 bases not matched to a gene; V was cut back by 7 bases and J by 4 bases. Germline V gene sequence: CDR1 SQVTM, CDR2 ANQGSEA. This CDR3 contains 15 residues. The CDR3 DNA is TGCAGCGCCGCGAGGGACAGGGGGGACCGAGAGACCCAGTACTTC. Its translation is CSAARDRGDRETQYF.

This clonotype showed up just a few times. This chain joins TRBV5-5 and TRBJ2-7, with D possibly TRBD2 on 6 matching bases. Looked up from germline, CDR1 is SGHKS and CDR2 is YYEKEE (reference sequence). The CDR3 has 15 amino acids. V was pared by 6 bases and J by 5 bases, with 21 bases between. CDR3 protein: CASTLRDSFSNEQYF. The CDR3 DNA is TGTGCCAGCACCCTCCGGGACTCGTTTTCCAACGAGCAGTACTTC. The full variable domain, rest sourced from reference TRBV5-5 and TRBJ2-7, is DAGVTQSPTHLIKTRGQQVTLRCSPISGHKSVSWYQQVLGQGPQFIFQYYEKEERGRGNFPDRFSARQFPNYSSELNVNALLLGDSALYLCASTLRDSFSNEQYFGPGTRLTVT.

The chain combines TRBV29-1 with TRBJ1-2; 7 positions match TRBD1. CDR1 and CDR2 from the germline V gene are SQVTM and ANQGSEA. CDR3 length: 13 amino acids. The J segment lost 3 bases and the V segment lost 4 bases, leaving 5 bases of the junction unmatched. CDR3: CSVGGGADYGYTF. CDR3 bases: TGCAGCGTTGGAGGGGGCGCGGACTATGGCTACACCTTC.

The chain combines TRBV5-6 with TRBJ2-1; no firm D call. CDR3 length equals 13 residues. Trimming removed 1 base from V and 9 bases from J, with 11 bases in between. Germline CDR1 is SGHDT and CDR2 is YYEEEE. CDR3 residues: CASSLQPAGEQFF. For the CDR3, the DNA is TGTGCCAGCAGCTTGCAGCCGGCCGGTGAGCAGTTCTTC.

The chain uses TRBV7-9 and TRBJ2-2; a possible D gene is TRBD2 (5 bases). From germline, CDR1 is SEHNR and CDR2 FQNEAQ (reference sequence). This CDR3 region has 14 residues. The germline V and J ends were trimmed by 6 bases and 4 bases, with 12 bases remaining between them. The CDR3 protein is CASRSGGRTGELFF. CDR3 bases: TGTGCCAGCAGATCCGGAGGTCGCACCGGGGAGCTGTTTTTT.

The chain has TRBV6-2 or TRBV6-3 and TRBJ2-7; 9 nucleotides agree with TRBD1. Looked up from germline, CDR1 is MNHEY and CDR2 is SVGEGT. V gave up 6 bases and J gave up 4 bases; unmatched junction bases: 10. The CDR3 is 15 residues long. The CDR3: CASSRLTGTGYEQYF. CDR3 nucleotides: TGTGCCAGCAGCCGCCTTACCGGGACAGGGTACGAGCAGTACTTC.

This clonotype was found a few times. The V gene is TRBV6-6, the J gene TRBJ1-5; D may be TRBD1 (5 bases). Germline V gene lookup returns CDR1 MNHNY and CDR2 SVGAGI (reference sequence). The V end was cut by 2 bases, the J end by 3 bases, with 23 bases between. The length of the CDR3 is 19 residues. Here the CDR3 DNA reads TGTGCCAGCAGTTACGTACAGGAAGGGTACGGATTAATCAATCAGCCCCAGCATTTT. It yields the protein CASSYVQEGYGLINQPQHF.

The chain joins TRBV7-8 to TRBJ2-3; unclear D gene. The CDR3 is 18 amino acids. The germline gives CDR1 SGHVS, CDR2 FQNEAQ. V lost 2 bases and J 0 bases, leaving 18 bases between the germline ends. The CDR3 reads CASSLFLGPTSSTDTQYF. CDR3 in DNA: TGTGCCAGCAGCTTATTCTTGGGCCCTACTTCTAGCACAGATACGCAGTATTTT.

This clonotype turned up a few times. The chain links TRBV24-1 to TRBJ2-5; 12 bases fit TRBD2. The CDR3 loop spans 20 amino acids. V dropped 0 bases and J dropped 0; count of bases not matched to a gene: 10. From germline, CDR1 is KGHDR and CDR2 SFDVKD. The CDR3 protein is CATSDLQTSGSIGDQETQYF. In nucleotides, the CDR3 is TGTGCCACCAGTGATTTGCAGACTAGCGGGAGTATAGGGGACCAAGAGACCCAGTACTTC.

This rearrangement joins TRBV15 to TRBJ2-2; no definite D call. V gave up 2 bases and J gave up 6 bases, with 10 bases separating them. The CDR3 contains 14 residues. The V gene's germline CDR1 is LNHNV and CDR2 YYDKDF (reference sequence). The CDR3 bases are TGTGCCACCAGCAGAATCTCAGGCCCCGGGGAGCTGTTTTTT. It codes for CATSRISGPGELFF.

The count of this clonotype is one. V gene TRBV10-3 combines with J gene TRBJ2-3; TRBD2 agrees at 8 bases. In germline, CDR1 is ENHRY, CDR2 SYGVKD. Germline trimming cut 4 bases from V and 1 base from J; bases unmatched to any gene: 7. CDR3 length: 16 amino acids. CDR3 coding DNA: TGTGCCATCAGTGGGGCGGGGGGAGGAGGCACAGATACGCAGTATTTT. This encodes CAISGAGGGGTDTQYF.

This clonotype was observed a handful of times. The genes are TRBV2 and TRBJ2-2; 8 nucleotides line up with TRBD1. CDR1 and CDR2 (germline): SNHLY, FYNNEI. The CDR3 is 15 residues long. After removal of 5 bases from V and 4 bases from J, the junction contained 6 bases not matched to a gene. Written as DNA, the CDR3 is TGTGCCAGCAGTACCCAGGGGGCCGTCACCGGGGAGCTGTTTTTT. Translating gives CASSTQGAVTGELFF.

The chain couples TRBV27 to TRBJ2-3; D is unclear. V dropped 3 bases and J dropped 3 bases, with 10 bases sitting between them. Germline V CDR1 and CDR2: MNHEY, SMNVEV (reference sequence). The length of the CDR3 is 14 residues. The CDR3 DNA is TGTGCCAGCAGTTTGTTTGGAGATACAGATACGCAGTATTTT. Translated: CASSLFGDTDTQYF.

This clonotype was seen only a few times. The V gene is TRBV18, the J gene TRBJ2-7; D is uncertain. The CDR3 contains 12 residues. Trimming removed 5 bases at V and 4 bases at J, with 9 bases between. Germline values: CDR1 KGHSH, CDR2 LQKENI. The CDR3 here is CASSYRPYEQYF. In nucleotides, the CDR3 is TGTGCCAGCTCATACAGACCATACGAGCAGTACTTC.

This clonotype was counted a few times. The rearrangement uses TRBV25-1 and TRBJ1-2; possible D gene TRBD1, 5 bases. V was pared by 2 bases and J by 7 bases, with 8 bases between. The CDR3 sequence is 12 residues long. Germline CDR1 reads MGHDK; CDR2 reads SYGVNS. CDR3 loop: CASSEARAGYTF. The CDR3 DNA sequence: TGTGCCAGCAGTGAAGCCAGGGCTGGCTACACCTTC.

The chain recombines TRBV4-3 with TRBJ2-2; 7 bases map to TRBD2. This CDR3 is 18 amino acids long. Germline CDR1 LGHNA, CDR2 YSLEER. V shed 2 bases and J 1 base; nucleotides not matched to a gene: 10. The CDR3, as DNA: TGCGCCAGCAGCCAACCGTCTCATGAGCGGGAGAACACCGGGGAGCTGTTTTTT. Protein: CASSQPSHERENTGELFF.

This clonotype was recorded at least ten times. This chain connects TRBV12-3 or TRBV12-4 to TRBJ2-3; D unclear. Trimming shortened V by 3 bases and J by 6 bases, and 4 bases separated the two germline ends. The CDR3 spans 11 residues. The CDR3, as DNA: TGTGCCAGCAGTTTGCAGGATACGCAGTATTTT. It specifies CASSLQDTQYF.

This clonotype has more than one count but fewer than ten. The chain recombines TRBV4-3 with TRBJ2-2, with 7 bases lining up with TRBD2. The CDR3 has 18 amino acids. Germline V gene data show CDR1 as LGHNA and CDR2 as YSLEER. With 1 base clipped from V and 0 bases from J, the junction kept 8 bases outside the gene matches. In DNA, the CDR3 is TGCGCCAGCAGCCAAGCAACGCGGGGGTTCGCGAACACCGGGGAGCTGTTTTTT. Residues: CASSQATRGFANTGELFF.

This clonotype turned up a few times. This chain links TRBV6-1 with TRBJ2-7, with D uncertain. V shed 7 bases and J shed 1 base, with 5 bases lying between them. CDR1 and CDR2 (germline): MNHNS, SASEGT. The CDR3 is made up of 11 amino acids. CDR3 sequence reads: CASTQSYEQYF. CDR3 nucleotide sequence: TGTGCCAGCACTCAATCCTACGAGCAGTACTTC.

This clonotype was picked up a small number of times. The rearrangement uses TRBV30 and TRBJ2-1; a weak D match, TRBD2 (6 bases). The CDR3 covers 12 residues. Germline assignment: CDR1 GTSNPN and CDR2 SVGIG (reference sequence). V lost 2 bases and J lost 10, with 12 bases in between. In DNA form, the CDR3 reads TGTGCCTGGAGTACAGGAGGGTGGGAGCAGTTCTTC. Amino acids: CAWSTGGWEQFF.

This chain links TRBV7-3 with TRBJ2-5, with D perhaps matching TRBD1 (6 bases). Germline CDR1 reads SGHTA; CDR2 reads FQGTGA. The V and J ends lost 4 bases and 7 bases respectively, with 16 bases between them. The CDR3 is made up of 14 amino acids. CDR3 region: CASSSGDAVGTQYF. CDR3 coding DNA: TGTGCCAGCAGCTCAGGGGACGCCGTGGGGACCCAGTACTTC.

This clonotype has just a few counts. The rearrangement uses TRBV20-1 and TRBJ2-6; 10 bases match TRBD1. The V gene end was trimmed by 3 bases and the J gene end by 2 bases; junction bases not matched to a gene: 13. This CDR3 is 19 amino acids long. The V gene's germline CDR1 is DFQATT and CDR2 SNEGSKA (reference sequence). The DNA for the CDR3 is TGCAGTGCTAGGCGACAGGGGGCATCTTCAGGGGCTGGGGCCAACGTCCTGACTTTC. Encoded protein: CSARRQGASSGAGANVLTF.

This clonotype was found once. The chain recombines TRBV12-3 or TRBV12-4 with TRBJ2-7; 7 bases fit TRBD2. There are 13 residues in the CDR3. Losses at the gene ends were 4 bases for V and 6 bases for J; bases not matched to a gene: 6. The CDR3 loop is CASSYWEGVEQYF. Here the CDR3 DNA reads TGTGCCAGCAGTTACTGGGAGGGAGTCGAGCAGTACTTC.

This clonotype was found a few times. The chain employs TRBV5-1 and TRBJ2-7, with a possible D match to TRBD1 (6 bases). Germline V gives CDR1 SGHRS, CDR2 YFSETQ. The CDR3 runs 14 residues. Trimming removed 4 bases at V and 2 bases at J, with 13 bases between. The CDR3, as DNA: TGCGCCAGCAGCCCCACCGGGACAACCTACGAGCAGTACTTC. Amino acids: CASSPTGTTYEQYF. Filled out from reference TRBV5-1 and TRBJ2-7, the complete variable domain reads KAGVTQTPRYLIKTRGQQVTLSCSPISGHRSVSWYQQTPGQGLQFLFEYFSETQRNKGNFPGRFSGRQFSNSRSEMNVSTLELGDSALYLCASSPTGTTYEQYFGPGTRLTVT.